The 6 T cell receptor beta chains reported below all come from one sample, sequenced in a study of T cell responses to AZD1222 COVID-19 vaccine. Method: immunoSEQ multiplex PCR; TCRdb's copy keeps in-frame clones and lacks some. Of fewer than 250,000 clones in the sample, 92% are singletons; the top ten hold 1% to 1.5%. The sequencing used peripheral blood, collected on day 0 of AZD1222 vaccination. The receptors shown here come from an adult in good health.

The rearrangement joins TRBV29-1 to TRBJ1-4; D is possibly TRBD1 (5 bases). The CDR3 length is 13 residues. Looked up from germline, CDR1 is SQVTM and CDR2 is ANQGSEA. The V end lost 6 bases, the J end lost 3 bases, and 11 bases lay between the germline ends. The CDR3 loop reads CSVRRVSNEKLFF. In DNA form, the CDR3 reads TGCAGCGTACGCAGGGTATCTAATGAAAAACTGTTTTTT.

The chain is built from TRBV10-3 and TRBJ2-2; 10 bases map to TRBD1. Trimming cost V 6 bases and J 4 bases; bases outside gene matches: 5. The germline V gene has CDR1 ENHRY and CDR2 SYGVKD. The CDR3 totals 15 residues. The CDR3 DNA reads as TGTGCCATCAGCACGCGGGACAGGGGCACCGGGGAGCTGTTTTTT. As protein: CAISTRDRGTGELFF.

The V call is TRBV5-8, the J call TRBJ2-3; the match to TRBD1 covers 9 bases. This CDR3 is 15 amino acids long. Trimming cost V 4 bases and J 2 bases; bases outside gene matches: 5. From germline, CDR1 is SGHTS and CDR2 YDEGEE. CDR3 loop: CASSAGTGTTDTQYF. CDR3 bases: TGTGCCAGCAGCGCAGGGACAGGGACCACAGATACGCAGTATTTT.

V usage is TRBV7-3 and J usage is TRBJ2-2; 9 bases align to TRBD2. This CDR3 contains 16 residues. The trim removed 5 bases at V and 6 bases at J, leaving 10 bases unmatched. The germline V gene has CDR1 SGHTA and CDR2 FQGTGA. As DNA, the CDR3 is TGTGCCAGCAGCCAACGCGGGGGGGCCTCCGCCGGGGAGCTGTTTTTT. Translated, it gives CASSQRGGASAGELFF.

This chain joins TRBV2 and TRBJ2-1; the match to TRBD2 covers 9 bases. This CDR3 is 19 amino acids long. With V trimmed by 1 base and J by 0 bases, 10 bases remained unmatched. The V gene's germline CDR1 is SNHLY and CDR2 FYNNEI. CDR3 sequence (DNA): TGTGCCAGCAGTGAAGAGGGGATCCTAGCGGGGAGCTCCTACAATGAGCAGTTCTTC. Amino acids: CASSEEGILAGSSYNEQFF.

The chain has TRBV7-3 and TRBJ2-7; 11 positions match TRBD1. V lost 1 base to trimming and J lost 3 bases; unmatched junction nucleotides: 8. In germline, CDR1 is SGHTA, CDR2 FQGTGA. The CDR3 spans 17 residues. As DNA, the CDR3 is TGTGCCAGCAGCTTAAATCCGACCGGGACAGGGGGCTACGAGCAGTACTTC. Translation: CASSLNPTGTGGYEQYF.